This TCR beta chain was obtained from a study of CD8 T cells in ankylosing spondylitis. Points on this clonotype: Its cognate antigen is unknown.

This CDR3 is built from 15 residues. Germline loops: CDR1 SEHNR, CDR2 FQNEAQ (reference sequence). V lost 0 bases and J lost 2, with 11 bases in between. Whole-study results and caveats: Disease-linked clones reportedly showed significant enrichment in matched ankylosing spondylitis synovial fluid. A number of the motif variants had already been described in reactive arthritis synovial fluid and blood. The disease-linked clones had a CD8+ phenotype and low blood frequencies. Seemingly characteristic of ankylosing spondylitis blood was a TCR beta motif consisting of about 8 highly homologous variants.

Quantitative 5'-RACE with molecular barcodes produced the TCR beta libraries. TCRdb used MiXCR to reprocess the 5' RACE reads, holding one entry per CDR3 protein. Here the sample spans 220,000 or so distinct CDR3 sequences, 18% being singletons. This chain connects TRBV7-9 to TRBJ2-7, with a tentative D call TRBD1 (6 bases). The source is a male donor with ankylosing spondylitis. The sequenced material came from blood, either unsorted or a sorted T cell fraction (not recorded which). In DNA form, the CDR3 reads TGTGCCAGCAGCTTAGCGGCCTGGGGGCCCTACGAGCAGTACTTC. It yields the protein CASSLAAWGPYEQYF.